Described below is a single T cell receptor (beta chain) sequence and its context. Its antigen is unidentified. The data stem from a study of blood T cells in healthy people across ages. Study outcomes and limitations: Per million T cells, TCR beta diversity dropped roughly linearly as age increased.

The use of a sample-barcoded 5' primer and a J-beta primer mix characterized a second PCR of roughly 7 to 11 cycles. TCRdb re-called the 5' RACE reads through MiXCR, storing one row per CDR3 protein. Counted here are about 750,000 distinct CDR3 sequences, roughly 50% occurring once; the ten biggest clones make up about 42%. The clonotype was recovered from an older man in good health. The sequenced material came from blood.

CDR3 amino acids: CSVEILGQNLYEQYF. The CDR3, as DNA: TGCAGCGTTGAAATACTGGGACAGAACCTTTACGAGCAGTACTTC. The J gene is TRBJ2-5, the V gene TRBV29-1; TRBD1 aligns across 7 bases. The J call may be faulty, since TRBJ2-7 better matches the DNA end. The length of the CDR3 is 15 residues. The germline V gene encodes CDR1 SQVTM and CDR2 ANQGSEA.